This T cell receptor (beta chain) was sequenced for a study of memory CD4+ T cells and cytomegalovirus serostatus. This clone appeared once. Its matching antigen is unknown. Broader study findings: 67 of 164 known CMV-associated TCRbeta sequences appeared in CD4+ memory.

Produced via immunoSEQ multiplex PCR; TCRdb's table is partial and in-frame only. The sample lists 54,000 or so clones, 80% to 90% occurring once. Single viable CD3+CD4+CD8-CD45RO+ cells were sorted as the memory CD4+ T cells. After thawing, CD4+ T cells were positively selected. V was shortened by 5 bases and J by 0 bases, with 14 bases between the two germline ends. The germline CDR1 and CDR2 sequences are SEHNR and FQNEAQ (reference sequence). The CDR3 is 15 residues long. The sample comprised memory CD4+ T cells from blood. This sequence joins TRBV7-9 and TRBJ2-7, with D perhaps assigned TRBD1 or TRBD2 (5 bases each). This sequence was found in an adult in good health and CMV-seronegative. The CDR3, as DNA: TGTGCCAGCAGCGGCACCGGGACGGTCTCCTACGAGCAGTACTTC. This translates into CASSGTGTVSYEQYF.